The 4 T cell receptor beta chains below all came from one sample that was sequenced in a study of graft-versus-host responses after intestinal transplantation. Assay: immunoSEQ multiplex PCR; the TCRdb copy retains only in-frame clones and omits some. The data contain more than 95,000 clones, approximately 90% of them singletons. No antigen has been identified for these receptors. Here the sequenced sample was unstimulated CD4+ T cells sorted from spleen or lymph node cells, taken before intestinal transplant. All receptors derive from a human donor who received an intestinal transplant.

The chain carries TRBV19 and TRBJ1-5; D ambiguous. In germline, CDR1 is LNHDA, CDR2 SQIVND (reference sequence). This CDR3 is 12 amino acids long. With 3 bases removed from V and 4 bases from J, the gap between germline ends came to 4 bases. DNA of the CDR3: TGTGCCAGTAGTATCCCGAATCAGCCCCAGCATTTT. Its translation is CASSIPNQPQHF.

The chain couples TRBV4-1 to TRBJ2-1; maybe TRBD2 (5 bases). CDR1 and CDR2 (germline): MGHRA, YSYEKL. V dropped 0 bases and J dropped 11 bases, with 17 bases sitting between them. This CDR3 contains 15 residues. CDR3 region: CASSQDTAELVKQFF. The CDR3 nucleotides read TGCGCCAGCAGCCAAGATACAGCGGAGTTGGTAAAGCAGTTCTTC.

The genes are TRBV4-3 and TRBJ2-7, with TRBD1 identical over 10 bases. This CDR3 has 15 amino acids. The V gene end was trimmed by 4 bases and the J gene end by 3 bases; junction bases not matched to a gene: 6. The germline CDR1 and CDR2 sequences are LGHNA and YSLEER. The CDR3 sequence: CASSPGQGKLYEQYF. CDR3 coding DNA: TGCGCCAGCAGCCCGGGACAGGGGAAGCTCTACGAGCAGTACTTC.

The rearrangement joins TRBV19 to TRBJ1-2; D is unresolved. The CDR3 totals 11 residues. Germline-derived CDR1 and CDR2 are LNHDA and SQIVND (reference sequence). V dropped 2 bases and J dropped 8 bases, with 6 bases sitting between them. For the CDR3, the DNA is TGTGCCAGTAGTATAAGGAGAGGCTACACCTTC. Amino acids: CASSIRRGYTF. Full variable domain (missing parts from reference TRBV19 and TRBJ1-2): DGGITQSPKYLFRKEGQNVTLSCEQNLNHDAMYWYRQDPGQGLRLIYYSQIVNDFQKGDIAEGYSVSREKKESFPLTVTSAQKNPTAFYLCASSIRRGYTFGSGTRLTVV.